This T cell receptor (beta chain) was recovered during a study of radiotherapy plus CTLA-4 blockade in lung cancer. Alongside CTLA-4 blockade with ipilimumab, patients with chemo-refractory metastatic non-small-cell lung cancer received focal radiation. The V gene end was trimmed by 3 bases and the J gene end by 5 bases; junction bases not matched to a gene: 6. The CDR3 extends over 14 amino acids. Germline V gene lookup returns CDR1 LNHDA and CDR2 SQIVND (reference sequence). Some clones are missing from TCRdb's copy, which holds only in-frame ones; the method was immunoSEQ multiplex PCR. This sample has some 66,000 clones; around 81% occur once, and the top ten carry less than 4.5%.

The chain joins TRBV19 to TRBJ2-5, with 7 positions matching TRBD2. This clonotype was obtained from a human donor with non-small cell lung cancer who had a partial response to radiotherapy plus ipilimumab. The input for sequencing was peripheral blood, taken from a patient treated with radiotherapy plus ipilimumab. The CDR3 protein is CASSIGGYGETQYF. For the CDR3, the DNA is TGTGCCAGTAGTATCGGGGGGTACGGGGAGACCCAGTACTTC.